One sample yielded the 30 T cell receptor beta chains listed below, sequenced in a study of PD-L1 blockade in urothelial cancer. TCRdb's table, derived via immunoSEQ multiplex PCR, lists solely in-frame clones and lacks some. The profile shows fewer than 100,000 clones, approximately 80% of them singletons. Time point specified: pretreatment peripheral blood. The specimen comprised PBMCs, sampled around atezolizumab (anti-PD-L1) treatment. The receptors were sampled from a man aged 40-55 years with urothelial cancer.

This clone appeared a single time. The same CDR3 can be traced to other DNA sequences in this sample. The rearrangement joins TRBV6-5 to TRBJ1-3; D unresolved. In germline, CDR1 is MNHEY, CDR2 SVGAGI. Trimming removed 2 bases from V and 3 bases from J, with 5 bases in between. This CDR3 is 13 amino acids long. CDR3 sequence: CASSYRGGNTIYF. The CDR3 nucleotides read TGTGCCAGCAGTTACCGCGGTGGAAACACCATATATTTT.

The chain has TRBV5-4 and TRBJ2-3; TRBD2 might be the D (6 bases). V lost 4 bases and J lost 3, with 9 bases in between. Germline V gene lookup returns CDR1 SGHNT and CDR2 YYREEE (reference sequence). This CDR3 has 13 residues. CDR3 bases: TGTGCCAGCAGCGTTCGGGGGACAGATACGCAGTATTTT. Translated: CASSVRGTDTQYF.

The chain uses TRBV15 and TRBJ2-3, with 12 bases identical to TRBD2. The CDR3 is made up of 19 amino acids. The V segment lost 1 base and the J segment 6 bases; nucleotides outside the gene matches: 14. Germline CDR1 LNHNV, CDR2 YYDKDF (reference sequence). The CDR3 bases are TGTGCCACCAGCAGAGGGCTAGCGGGAGGGCCGGGAAGATGGGATACGCAGTATTTT. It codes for CATSRGLAGGPGRWDTQYF.

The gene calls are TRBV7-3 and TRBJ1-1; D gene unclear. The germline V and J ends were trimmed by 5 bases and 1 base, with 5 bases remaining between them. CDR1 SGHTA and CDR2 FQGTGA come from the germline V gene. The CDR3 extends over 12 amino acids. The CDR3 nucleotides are TGTGCCAGCAGCGAGGGGAACACTGAAGCTTTCTTT. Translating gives CASSEGNTEAFF.

DNA of the CDR3: TGTGCCAGCACGGTAGGGGACAATCAGCCCCAGCATTTT. Protein sequence: CASTVGDNQPQHF. The chain employs TRBV6-6 and TRBJ1-5, with D possibly TRBD1 on 5 matching bases. With 7 bases removed from V and 3 bases from J, the gap between germline ends came to 10 bases. Germline V gives CDR1 MNHNY, CDR2 SVGAGI (reference sequence). The CDR3 has 13 residues.

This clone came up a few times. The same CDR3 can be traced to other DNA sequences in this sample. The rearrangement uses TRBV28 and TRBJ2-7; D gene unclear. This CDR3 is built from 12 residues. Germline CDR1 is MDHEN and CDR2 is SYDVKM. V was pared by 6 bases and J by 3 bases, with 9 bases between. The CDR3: CASSLGVYEQYF. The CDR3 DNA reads TGTGCCAGCAGCCTTGGAGTCTACGAGCAGTACTTC.

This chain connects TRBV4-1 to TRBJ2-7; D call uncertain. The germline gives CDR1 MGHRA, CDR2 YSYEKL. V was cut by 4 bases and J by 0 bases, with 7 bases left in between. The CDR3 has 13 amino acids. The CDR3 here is CASSPTVSYEQYF. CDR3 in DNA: TGCGCCAGCAGCCCCACAGTCTCCTACGAGCAGTACTTC.

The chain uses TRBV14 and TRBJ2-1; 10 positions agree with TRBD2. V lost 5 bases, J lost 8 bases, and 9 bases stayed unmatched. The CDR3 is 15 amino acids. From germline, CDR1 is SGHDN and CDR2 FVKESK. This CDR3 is CASSASGSPHDEQFF. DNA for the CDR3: TGTGCCAGCAGCGCTAGCGGGAGTCCCCACGATGAGCAGTTCTTC.

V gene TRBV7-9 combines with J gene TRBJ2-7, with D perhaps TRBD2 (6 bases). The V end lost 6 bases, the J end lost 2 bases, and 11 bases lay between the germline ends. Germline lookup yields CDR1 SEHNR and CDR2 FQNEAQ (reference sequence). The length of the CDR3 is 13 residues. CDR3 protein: CASSYGGTYEQYF. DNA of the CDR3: TGTGCCAGCAGTTACGGGGGAACCTACGAGCAGTACTTC. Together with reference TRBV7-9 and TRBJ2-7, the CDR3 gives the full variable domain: DTGVSQNPRHKITKRGQNVTFRCDPISEHNRLYWYRQTLGQGPEFLTYFQNEAQLEKSRLLSDRFSAERPKGSFSTLEIQRTEQGDSAMYLCASSYGGTYEQYFGPGTRLTVT.

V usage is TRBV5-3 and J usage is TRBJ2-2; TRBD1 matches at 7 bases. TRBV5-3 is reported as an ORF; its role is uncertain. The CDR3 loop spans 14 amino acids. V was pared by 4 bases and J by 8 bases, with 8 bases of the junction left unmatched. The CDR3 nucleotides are TGTGCCAGAAGCAGGAACAGGGGTTCAGGGGAGCTGTTTTTT. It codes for CARSRNRGSGELFF.

CDR3 sequence: CASSSTTSLTGELFF. Written as DNA, the CDR3 is TGTGCCAGCAGTTCAACGACTAGCCTCACCGGGGAGCTGTTTTTT. The chain joins TRBV27 to TRBJ2-2; 7 nucleotides align to TRBD2. This CDR3 contains 15 residues. Germline V gene sequence: CDR1 MNHEY, CDR2 SMNVEV (reference sequence). Germline trimming cut 4 bases from V and 4 bases from J; bases unmatched to any gene: 6.

The CDR3 loop reads CASSPDRNQPQHF. In DNA, the CDR3 is TGTGCCAGCAGCCCGGACAGGAATCAGCCCCAGCATTTT. The chain recombines TRBV7-8 with TRBJ1-5; 7 nucleotides align to TRBD1. Germline trimming cut 5 bases from V and 4 bases from J; bases unmatched to any gene: 2. The CDR3 sequence is 13 residues long. Germline CDR1 is SGHVS and CDR2 is FQNEAQ.

CDR3 nucleotide sequence: TGTGCCAGCACTGACCGGAGCAGGGCGGTTTTCTCCTACGAGCAGTACTTC. Its protein product is CASTDRSRAVFSYEQYF. V and J are TRBV21-1 and TRBJ2-7; the table names TRBD1, a call not compared with the DNA. TRBV21-1 is marked as a pseudogene. The CDR3 consists of 17 residues.

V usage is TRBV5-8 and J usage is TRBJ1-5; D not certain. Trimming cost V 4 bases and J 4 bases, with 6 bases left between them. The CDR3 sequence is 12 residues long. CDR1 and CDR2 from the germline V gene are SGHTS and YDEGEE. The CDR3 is CASSPINQPQHF. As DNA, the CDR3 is TGTGCCAGCAGCCCTATTAATCAGCCCCAGCATTTT.

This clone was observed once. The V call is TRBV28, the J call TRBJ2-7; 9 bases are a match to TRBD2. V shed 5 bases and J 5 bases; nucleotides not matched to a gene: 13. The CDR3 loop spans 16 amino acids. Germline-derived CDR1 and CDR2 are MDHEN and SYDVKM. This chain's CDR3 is CASSPSLGSGRNEQYF. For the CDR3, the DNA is TGTGCCAGCAGTCCCTCTTTGGGTAGCGGGAGAAACGAGCAGTACTTC.

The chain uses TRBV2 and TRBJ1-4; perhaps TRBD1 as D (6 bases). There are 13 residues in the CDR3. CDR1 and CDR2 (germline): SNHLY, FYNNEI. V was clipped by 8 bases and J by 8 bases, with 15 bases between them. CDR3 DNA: TGTGCCAGCGGGGGGGCAGGGAACGAAAAACTGTTTTTT. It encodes CASGGAGNEKLFF.

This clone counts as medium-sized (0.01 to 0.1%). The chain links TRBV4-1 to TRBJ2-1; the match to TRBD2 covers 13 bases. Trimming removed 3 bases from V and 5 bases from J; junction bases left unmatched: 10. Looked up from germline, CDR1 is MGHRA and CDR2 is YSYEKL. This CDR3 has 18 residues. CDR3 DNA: TGCGCCAGCAGCCACATCGACTTGGGACTAGCGGGGAACAATGAGCAGTTCTTC. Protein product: CASSHIDLGLAGNNEQFF.

CDR3 protein: CASSFEAWGELFF. The DNA of the CDR3 is TGTGCCAGCAGCTTTGAGGCCTGGGGGGAGCTGTTTTTT. The chain recombines TRBV7-2 with TRBJ2-2; D uncertain. Trimming shortened V by 3 bases and J by 8 bases, and 10 bases separated the two germline ends. The CDR3 length is 13 residues. Germline V CDR1 and CDR2: SGHTA, FQGNSA.

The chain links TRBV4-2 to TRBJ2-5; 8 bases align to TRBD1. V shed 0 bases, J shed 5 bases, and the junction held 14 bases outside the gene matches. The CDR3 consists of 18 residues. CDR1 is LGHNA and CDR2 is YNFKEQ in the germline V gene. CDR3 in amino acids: CASSQDWVRGRGWETQYF. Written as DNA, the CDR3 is TGTGCCAGCAGCCAAGATTGGGTCAGGGGGCGCGGTTGGGAGACCCAGTACTTC.

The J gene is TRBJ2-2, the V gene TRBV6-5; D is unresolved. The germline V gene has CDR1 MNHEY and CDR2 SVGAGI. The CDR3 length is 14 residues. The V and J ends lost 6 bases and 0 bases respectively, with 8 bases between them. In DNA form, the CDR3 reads TGTGCCAGCAGGGCCATCGCGAACACCGGGGAGCTGTTTTTT. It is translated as CASRAIANTGELFF.

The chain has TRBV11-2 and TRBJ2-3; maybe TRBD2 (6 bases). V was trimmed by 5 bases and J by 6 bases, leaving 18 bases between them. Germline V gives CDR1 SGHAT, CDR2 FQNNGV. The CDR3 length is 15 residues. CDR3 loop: CASSPSVTGEDTQYF. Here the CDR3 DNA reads TGTGCCAGCAGCCCCAGCGTGACGGGGGAGGATACGCAGTATTTT. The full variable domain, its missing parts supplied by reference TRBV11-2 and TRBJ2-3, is EAGVAQSPRYKIIEKRQSVAFWCNPISGHATLYWYQQILGQGPKLLIQFQNNGVVDDSQLPKDRFSAERLKGVDSTLKIQPAKLEDSAVYLCASSPSVTGEDTQYFGPGTRLTVL.

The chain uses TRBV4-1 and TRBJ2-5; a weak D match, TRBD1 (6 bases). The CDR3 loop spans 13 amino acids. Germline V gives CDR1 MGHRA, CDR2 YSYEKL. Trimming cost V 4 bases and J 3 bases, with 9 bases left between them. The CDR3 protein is CASSPRTEETQYF. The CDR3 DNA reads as TGCGCCAGCAGCCCTAGGACAGAAGAGACCCAGTACTTC.

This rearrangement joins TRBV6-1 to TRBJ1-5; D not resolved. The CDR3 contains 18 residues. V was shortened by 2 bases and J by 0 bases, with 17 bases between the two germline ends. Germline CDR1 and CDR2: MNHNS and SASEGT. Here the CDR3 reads CASSELKEYQNSNQPQHF. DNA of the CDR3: TGTGCCAGCAGTGAACTCAAGGAGTATCAAAATAGCAATCAGCCCCAGCATTTT.

CDR3 residues: CASSLGGRARGDTQYF. In DNA form, the CDR3 reads TGCGCCAGCAGCTTGGGCGGGAGGGCCCGAGGAGATACGCAGTATTTT. The rearrangement links TRBV5-1 to TRBJ2-3; 9 bases are shared with TRBD2. Germline V gives CDR1 SGHRS, CDR2 YFSETQ. The CDR3 is 16 residues long. V lost 0 bases, J lost 5 bases, and 7 bases stayed unmatched.

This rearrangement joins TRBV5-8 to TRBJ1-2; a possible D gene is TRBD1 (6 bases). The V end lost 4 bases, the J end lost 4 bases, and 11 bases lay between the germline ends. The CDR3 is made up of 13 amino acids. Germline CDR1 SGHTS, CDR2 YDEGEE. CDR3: CASSPDRSYGYTF. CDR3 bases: TGTGCCAGCAGCCCAGACAGGAGCTATGGCTACACCTTC.

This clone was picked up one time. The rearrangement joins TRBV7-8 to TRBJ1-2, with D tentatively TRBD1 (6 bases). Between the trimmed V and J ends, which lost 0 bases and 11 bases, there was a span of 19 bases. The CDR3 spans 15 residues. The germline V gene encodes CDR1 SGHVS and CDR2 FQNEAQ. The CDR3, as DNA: TGTGCCAGCAGCTTAGCAGGGGGAACGGGTCGGCATTACACCTTC. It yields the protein CASSLAGGTGRHYTF.

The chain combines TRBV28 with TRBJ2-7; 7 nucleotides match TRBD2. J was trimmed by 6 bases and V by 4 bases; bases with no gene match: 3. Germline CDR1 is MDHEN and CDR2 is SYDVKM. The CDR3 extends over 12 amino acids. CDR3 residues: CASSSSGFEQYF. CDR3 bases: TGTGCCAGCAGTTCTAGCGGATTCGAGCAGTACTTC.

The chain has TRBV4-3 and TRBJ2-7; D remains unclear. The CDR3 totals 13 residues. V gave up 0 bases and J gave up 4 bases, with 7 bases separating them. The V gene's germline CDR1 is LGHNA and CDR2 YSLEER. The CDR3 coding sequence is TGCGCCAGCAGCCAAGATATGAGGTACGAGCAGTACTTC. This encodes CASSQDMRYEQYF.

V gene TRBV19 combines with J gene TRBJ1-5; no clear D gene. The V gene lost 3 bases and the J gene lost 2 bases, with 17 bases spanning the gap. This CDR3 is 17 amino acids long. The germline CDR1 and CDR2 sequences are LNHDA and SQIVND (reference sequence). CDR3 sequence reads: CASSIVRGSGGNQPQHF. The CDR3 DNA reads TGTGCCAGTAGTATTGTGCGGGGTTCGGGCGGCAATCAGCCCCAGCATTTT.

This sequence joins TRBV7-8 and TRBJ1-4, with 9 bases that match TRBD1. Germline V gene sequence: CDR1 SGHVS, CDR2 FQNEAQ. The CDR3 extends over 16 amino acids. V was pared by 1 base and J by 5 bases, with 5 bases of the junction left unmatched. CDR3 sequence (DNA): TGTGCCAGCAGCTTAGAGGGGACAGGGTGGAATGAAAAACTGTTTTTT. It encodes CASSLEGTGWNEKLFF.